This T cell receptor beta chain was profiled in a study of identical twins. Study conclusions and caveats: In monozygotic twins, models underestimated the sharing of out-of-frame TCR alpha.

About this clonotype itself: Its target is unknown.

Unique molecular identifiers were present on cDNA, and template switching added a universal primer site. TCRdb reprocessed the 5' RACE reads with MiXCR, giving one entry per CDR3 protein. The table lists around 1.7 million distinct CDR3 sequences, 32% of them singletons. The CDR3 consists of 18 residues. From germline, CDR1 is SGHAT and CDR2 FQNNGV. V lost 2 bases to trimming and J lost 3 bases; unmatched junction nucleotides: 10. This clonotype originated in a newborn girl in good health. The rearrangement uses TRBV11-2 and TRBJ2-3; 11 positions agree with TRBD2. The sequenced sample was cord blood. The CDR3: CASSLHAHSGGGTDTQYF. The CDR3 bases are TGTGCCAGCAGCTTACACGCCCATAGCGGGGGGGGAACAGATACGCAGTATTTT.